These 29 T cell receptor beta chains were sequenced from one sample in a study of Ad26.COV2.S vaccination and SARS-CoV-2 variants. The treatment denotes: some 20 received Ad26.COV2.S at low or high dose, single or two shots; roughly five received placebo; per-sample allocation not given. Following the first vaccine or placebo injection, samples were taken on day 63. Profiled with immunoSEQ multiplex PCR; TCRdb holds only in-frame clones, not every one. The data hold about 350,000 clones, with roughly 81% observed a single time. Sequences were derived from peripheral blood, sampled in a trial of Ad26.COV2.S vaccine versus placebo. The receptors originated from a person aged 18-65 years who received the Ad26.COV2.S COVID-19 vaccine or a placebo.

This chain links TRBV4-3 with TRBJ2-7, with 10 bases aligning to TRBD2. Germline values: CDR1 LGHNA, CDR2 YSLEER. V shed 0 bases, J shed 7 bases, and the junction held 18 bases outside the gene matches. The CDR3 runs to 19 residues. This chain's CDR3 is CASSQDQASGSGGRREQYF. CDR3 in DNA: TGCGCCAGCAGCCAAGATCAAGCTAGCGGGAGTGGAGGTAGAAGGGAGCAGTACTTC.

This sequence joins TRBV6-2 or TRBV6-3 and TRBJ2-1; TRBD2 might be the D (6 bases). The CDR3 consists of 15 residues. V lost 6 bases to trimming and J lost 4 bases, with 16 bases between them. The germline V gene encodes CDR1 MNHEY and CDR2 SVGEGT. In DNA form, the CDR3 reads TGTGCCAGCAGACCTACGGGACTCCGGTACAATGAGCAGTTCTTC. It specifies CASRPTGLRYNEQFF.

The gene calls are TRBV28 and TRBJ1-3; tentatively, D is TRBD1 (5 bases). CDR3 length: 15 residues. The V gene lost 5 bases and the J gene lost 0 bases, with 11 bases spanning the gap. Germline V gives CDR1 MDHEN, CDR2 SYDVKM. The CDR3 loop reads CASSPGHLSGNTIYF. The CDR3 nucleotides are TGTGCCAGCAGTCCAGGACACCTCTCTGGAAACACCATATATTTT.

This sequence joins TRBV4-3 and TRBJ2-7; D is unresolved. Germline V gives CDR1 LGHNA, CDR2 YSLEER. The CDR3 runs 13 residues. The V gene lost 0 bases and the J gene lost 5 bases, with 8 bases spanning the gap. The CDR3 sequence: CASSQDLYHEQYF. The CDR3 DNA reads TGCGCCAGCAGCCAAGATCTGTACCACGAGCAGTACTTC.

Here the CDR3 reads CASSPQGQSSYEQYF. Written as DNA, the CDR3 is TGTGCCAGCTCACCACAGGGGCAAAGCTCCTACGAGCAGTACTTC. The chain links TRBV18 to TRBJ2-7; tentative D call: TRBD1 (5 bases). Germline values: CDR1 KGHSH, CDR2 LQKENI. The CDR3 spans 15 residues. Trimming stripped 1 base from V and 0 bases from J, with 10 bases between.

The CDR3 spells CASCRGSYNEQFF. The CDR3 coding sequence is TGTGCCAGCTGTAGGGGGTCCTACAATGAGCAGTTCTTC. V usage is TRBV12-3 or TRBV12-4 and J usage is TRBJ2-1; maybe TRBD1 (6 bases). The CDR3 loop spans 13 amino acids. Trimming took off 8 bases at V and 1 base at J, with 9 bases between the two ends.

V and J are TRBV24-1 and TRBJ2-3; 7 bases are shared with TRBD1. This CDR3 contains 15 residues. CDR1 and CDR2 from the germline V gene are KGHDR and SFDVKD. V trimming: 0 bases; J trimming: 3 bases; junction bases outside the gene matches: 2. Written as DNA, the CDR3 is TGTGCCACCAGTGATTTGTTCAGGGGGACAGATACGCAGTATTTT. Encoded protein: CATSDLFRGTDTQYF.

The CDR3 is CSVDRGSNTGELFF. In nucleotides, the CDR3 is TGCAGCGTGGACAGGGGATCGAACACCGGGGAGCTGTTTTTT. The chain employs TRBV29-1 and TRBJ2-2, with 9 nucleotides matching TRBD1. This CDR3 comprises 14 residues. Germline V gene sequence: CDR1 SQVTM, CDR2 ANQGSEA. J gave up 0 bases and V 6 bases, and 2 bases lay outside the gene matches.

This clone came up once. The chain has TRBV15 and TRBJ1-6, with 7 bases fitting TRBD1. CDR1 and CDR2 (germline): LNHNV, YYDKDF (reference sequence). Losses at the gene ends were 5 bases for V and 8 bases for J; bases not matched to a gene: 12. The CDR3 extends over 16 amino acids. Here the CDR3 reads CATSVRKTGRDSPLHF. The CDR3 region has the DNA TGTGCCACCAGCGTACGGAAGACAGGGAGGGATTCACCCCTCCACTTT. Using reference TRBV15 and TRBJ1-6 for the parts outside the CDR3, the full variable domain is DAMVIQNPRYQVTQFGKPVTLSCSQTLNHNVMYWYQQKSSQAPKLLFHYYDKDFNNEADTPDNFQSRRPNTSFCFLDIRSPGLGDTAMYLCATSVRKTGRDSPLHFGNGTRLTVT.

This clone was seen just once. The CDR3 spells CASSHRQGIYGYTF. Here the CDR3 DNA reads TGTGCCAGCAGTCATCGACAGGGTATCTATGGCTACACCTTC. The V and J genes are TRBV14 and TRBJ1-2, with TRBD1 identical over 7 bases. Germline CDR1 and CDR2: SGHDN and FVKESK. This CDR3 comprises 14 residues. Trimming took 6 bases from V and 4 from J; bases not matched to a gene: 8.

In DNA, the CDR3 is TGTGCCAGCAGCCACCGGGACGTTGGAAACACCATATATTTT. Translating it yields CASSHRDVGNTIYF. This chain links TRBV28 with TRBJ1-3, with D tentatively TRBD1 (5 bases). Germline loops: CDR1 MDHEN, CDR2 SYDVKM. The ends were cut back, 6 bases at V and 3 bases at J, with 12 bases in the middle. This CDR3 is built from 14 residues.

V gene TRBV7-9 combines with J gene TRBJ1-1; D gene uncertain. This CDR3 comprises 16 residues. Trimming took 5 bases from V and 1 from J, leaving 17 bases between them. Per the germline V gene, CDR1 is SEHNR and CDR2 is FQNEAQ (reference sequence). The CDR3: CASSTPEVWKNTEAFF. CDR3 sequence (DNA): TGTGCCAGCAGCACCCCCGAGGTTTGGAAGAACACTGAAGCTTTCTTT.

The CDR3 sequence: CASSSPNDLTGIYEQYF. Written as DNA, the CDR3 is TGTGCCAGCAGCTCCCCCAACGATCTTACAGGGATCTACGAGCAGTACTTC. The chain couples TRBV7-9 to TRBJ2-7; D might be TRBD1 (6 bases). CDR1 and CDR2 from the germline V gene are SEHNR and FQNEAQ (reference sequence). The CDR3 is made up of 17 amino acids. With 4 bases removed from V and 3 bases from J, the gap between germline ends came to 22 bases.

The chain carries TRBV19 and TRBJ2-2; TRBD2 agrees at 12 bases. V lost 4 bases to trimming and J lost 1 base; unmatched junction nucleotides: 1. Germline assignment: CDR1 LNHDA and CDR2 SQIVND (reference sequence). The length of the CDR3 is 16 residues. The CDR3 bases are TGTGCCAGTAGTACGACTAGCGGGAGGAACACCGGGGAGCTGTTTTTT. Its translation is CASSTTSGRNTGELFF. The full variable domain, with the rest looked up from reference TRBV19 and TRBJ2-2, is DGGITQSPKYLFRKEGQNVTLSCEQNLNHDAMYWYRQDPGQGLRLIYYSQIVNDFQKGDIAEGYSVSREKKESFPLTVTSAQKNPTAFYLCASSTTSGRNTGELFFGEGSRLTVL.

The count of this clone is one. V usage is TRBV5-4 and J usage is TRBJ2-2; 11 bases agree with TRBD2. V lost 3 bases to trimming and J lost 4 bases; unmatched junction nucleotides: 2. CDR1 and CDR2 from the germline V gene are SGHNT and YYREEE (reference sequence). CDR3 length: 15 residues. The CDR3 sequence is CASSYGTSGTGELFF. As DNA, the CDR3 is TGTGCCAGCAGCTACGGGACTAGCGGCACCGGGGAGCTGTTTTTT. Based on the CDR3 plus reference TRBV5-4 and TRBJ2-2, the full variable domain is ETGVTQSPTHLIKTRGQQVTLRCSSQSGHNTVSWYQQALGQGPQFIFQYYREEENGRGNFPPRFSGLQFPNYSSELNVNALELDDSALYLCASSYGTSGTGELFFGEGSRLTVL.

This sequence joins TRBV6-2 or TRBV6-3 and TRBJ1-2; no clear D. Germline CDR1 is MNHEY and CDR2 is SVGEGT. Trimming cost V 1 base and J 2 bases, with 5 bases left between them. The CDR3 has 13 amino acids. The CDR3: CASSYLVNYGYTF. CDR3 nucleotide sequence: TGTGCCAGCAGTTACTTGGTGAACTATGGCTACACCTTC.

This clone has a handful of counts. This chain links TRBV7-8 with TRBJ1-1, with D uncertain. The CDR3 is 17 amino acids. Germline CDR1 SGHVS, CDR2 FQNEAQ. V lost 7 bases, J lost 1 base, and 22 bases lay in between. CDR3 DNA: TGTGCCAGCAACGAAGGACTGGGTCCGCCAACGAACACTGAAGCTTTCTTT. Residues: CASNEGLGPPTNTEAFF.

For this clone: Its ends do not fully match the called genes, so a read error is possible. The chain couples TRBV7-7 to TRBJ2-1, with TRBD2 matching 7 bases. CDR1 is SSHAT and CDR2 is FNYEAQ in the germline V gene (reference sequence). This CDR3 comprises 15 residues. The CDR3 protein is CASSLEAGEYNEQFF. Written as DNA, the CDR3 is TGTGCTAGCAGCTTAGAGGCGGGGGAGTACAATGAGCAGTTCTTC.

This clone was observed once. This CDR3 is CASSLLAGGSTGELFF. The CDR3 bases are TGCGCCAGCAGCTTACTAGCGGGAGGCAGCACCGGGGAGCTGTTTTTT. V is TRBV5-1 and J is TRBJ2-2, with 12 bases that match TRBD2. Germline trimming cut 2 bases from V and 4 bases from J; bases unmatched to any gene: 3. Germline assignment: CDR1 SGHRS and CDR2 YFSETQ. The CDR3 loop spans 16 amino acids.

CDR3 DNA sequence: TGTGCCAGCAGCTTAGTGGGCAGAAGCTCCTACGAGCAGTACTTC. It codes for CASSLVGRSSYEQYF. The chain links TRBV7-8 to TRBJ2-7; D ambiguous. Germline CDR1 reads SGHVS; CDR2 reads FQNEAQ. Trimming shortened V by 1 base and J by 0 bases, and 10 bases separated the two germline ends. The CDR3 spans 15 residues.

The chain has TRBV11-2 and TRBJ2-1; 10 bases are a match to TRBD2. CDR3 length: 16 residues. Per the germline V gene, CDR1 is SGHAT and CDR2 is FQNNGV. Trimming removed 4 bases from V and 9 bases from J; junction bases left unmatched: 12. The CDR3 nucleotides are TGTGCCAGCAGCTATCATACTAGCGGGGTAGGGGGTGAGCAGTTCTTC. Its protein product is CASSYHTSGVGGEQFF.

V and J are TRBV7-2 and TRBJ1-1; a weak D match, TRBD1 (6 bases). In germline, CDR1 is SGHTA, CDR2 FQGNSA. The CDR3 covers 14 residues. Trimming stripped 4 bases from V and 1 base from J, with 10 bases between. The CDR3 bases are TGTGCCAGCAGCTCGACAGGAGCGAACACTGAAGCTTTCTTT. It translates to CASSSTGANTEAFF. The whole variable domain, filled in from reference TRBV7-2 and TRBJ1-1, reads GAGVSQSPSNKVTEKGKDVELRCDPISGHTALYWYRQSLGQGLEFLIYFQGNSAPDKSGLPSDRFSAERTGGSVSTLTIQRTQQEDSAVYLCASSSTGANTEAFFGQGTRLTVV.

The chain recombines TRBV6-5 with TRBJ1-1, with a tentative D call TRBD1 (5 bases). The V gene lost 8 bases and the J gene lost 11 bases, with 12 bases spanning the gap. CDR3 length: 10 residues. The germline V gene encodes CDR1 MNHEY and CDR2 SVGAGI. The CDR3 reads CASGDSGAFF. CDR3 sequence (DNA): TGTGCCAGCGGGGACTCGGGGGCTTTCTTT.

The chain uses TRBV21-1 and TRBJ2-3; the table's TRBD2 call for D was not verified on the DNA. TRBV21-1 is deemed a pseudogene. CDR3 length equals 15 residues. The CDR3 DNA is TGTGCCAGCAGCTTCGGCGGAAACCGCACAGATACGCAGTATTTT. Its protein is CASSFGGNRTDTQYF.

The V and J genes are TRBV7-2 and TRBJ2-7, with no clear D. Germline V CDR1 and CDR2: SGHTA, FQGNSA. Trimming shortened V by 3 bases and J by 2 bases, and 11 bases separated the two germline ends. The length of the CDR3 is 14 residues. The CDR3 sequence: CASSFTPGAYEQYF. CDR3 nucleotide sequence: TGTGCCAGCAGCTTCACCCCAGGAGCCTACGAGCAGTACTTC.

The rearrangement uses TRBV28 and TRBJ1-2; D might be TRBD1 (5 bases). V lost 6 bases to trimming and J lost 5 bases, with 16 bases between them. Germline CDR1 reads MDHEN; CDR2 reads SYDVKM. The CDR3 runs 14 residues. The CDR3 loop is CASSSGTEVYGYTF. The CDR3 DNA sequence: TGTGCCAGCAGCTCCGGGACTGAAGTTTATGGCTACACCTTC.

The J gene is TRBJ2-7, the V gene TRBV13; D might be TRBD2 (6 bases). In germline, CDR1 is PRHDT, CDR2 FYEKMQ (reference sequence). Trimming stripped 2 bases from V and 2 bases from J, with 13 bases between. The CDR3 sequence is 15 residues long. CDR3 protein: CASSLRERAAYEQYF. Written as DNA, the CDR3 is TGTGCCAGCAGCTTAAGGGAGCGGGCCGCCTACGAGCAGTACTTC.

The J gene is TRBJ2-1, the V gene TRBV3-1 (or the pseudogene TRBV3-2), with 11 bases lining up with TRBD2. The CDR3 totals 15 residues. Germline V CDR1 and CDR2: LGHDT, YNNKEL (reference sequence). The J segment lost 8 bases and the V segment lost 5 bases, leaving 8 bases of the junction unmatched. The CDR3 coding sequence is TGTGCCAGCAGCTTTAGCGGGGGGGCATTTTATGAGCAGTTCTTC. Its protein is CASSFSGGAFYEQFF.

The gene calls are TRBV7-2 and TRBJ2-3; the D call may be TRBD1 or TRBD2 (5 bases each). Trimming removed 3 bases at V and 7 bases at J, with 17 bases between. Germline V lookup: CDR1 SGHTA, CDR2 FQGNSA. This CDR3 comprises 15 residues. For the CDR3, the DNA is TGTGCCAGCAGCTTTTACCGGGACCGGGGCTATACGCAGTATTTT. Amino acids: CASSFYRDRGYTQYF.